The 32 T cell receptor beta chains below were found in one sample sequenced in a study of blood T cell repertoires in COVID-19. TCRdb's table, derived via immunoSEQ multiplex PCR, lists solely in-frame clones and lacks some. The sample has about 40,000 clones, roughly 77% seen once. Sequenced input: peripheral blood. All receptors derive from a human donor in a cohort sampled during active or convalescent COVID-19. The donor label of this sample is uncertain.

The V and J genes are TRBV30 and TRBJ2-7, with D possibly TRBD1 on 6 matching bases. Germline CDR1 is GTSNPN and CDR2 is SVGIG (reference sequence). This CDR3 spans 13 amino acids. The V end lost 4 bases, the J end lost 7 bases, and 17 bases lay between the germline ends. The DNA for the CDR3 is TGTGCCTGGATGTTCCAGGGGAATAGGGAGCAGTACTTC. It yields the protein CAWMFQGNREQYF.

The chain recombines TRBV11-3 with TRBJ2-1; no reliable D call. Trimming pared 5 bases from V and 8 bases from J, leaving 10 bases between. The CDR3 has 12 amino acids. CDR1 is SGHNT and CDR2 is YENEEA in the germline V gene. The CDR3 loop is CASSIGRYEQFF. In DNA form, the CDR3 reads TGTGCCAGCAGCATAGGCCGGTATGAGCAGTTCTTC.

The CDR3 DNA is TGTGCCAGCAAGTCAGGTGGAGAAAAACTGTTTTTT. It encodes CASKSGGEKLFF. V is TRBV6-5 and J is TRBJ1-4; D unresolved. Germline assignment: CDR1 MNHEY and CDR2 SVGAGI. Trimming shortened V by 7 bases and J by 8 bases, and 11 bases separated the two germline ends. This CDR3 is 12 amino acids long.

The CDR3 spells CASRQGADTGELFF. DNA for the CDR3: TGTGCCAGCAGACAGGGGGCGGACACCGGGGAGCTGTTTTTT. This chain connects TRBV3-1 (or the pseudogene TRBV3-2) to TRBJ2-2, with 9 bases that match TRBD1. The CDR3 runs 14 residues. With V trimmed by 6 bases and J by 3 bases, 2 bases remained unmatched. Per the germline V gene, CDR1 is LGHDT and CDR2 is YNNKEL (reference sequence).

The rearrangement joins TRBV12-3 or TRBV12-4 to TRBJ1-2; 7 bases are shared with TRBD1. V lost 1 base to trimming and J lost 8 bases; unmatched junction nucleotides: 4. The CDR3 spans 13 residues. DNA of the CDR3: TGTGCCAGCAGTTTAGACAGAGGGGGCGGCTACACCTTC. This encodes CASSLDRGGGYTF.

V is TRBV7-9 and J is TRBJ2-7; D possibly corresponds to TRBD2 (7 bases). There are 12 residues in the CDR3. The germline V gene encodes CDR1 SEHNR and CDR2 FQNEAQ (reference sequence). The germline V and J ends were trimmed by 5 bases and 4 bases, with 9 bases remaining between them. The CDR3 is CASSRGAYEQYF. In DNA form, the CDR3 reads TGTGCCAGCAGCCGGGGGGCTTACGAGCAGTACTTC.

The CDR3 region is CASSSAGVGSPLHF. CDR3 in DNA: TGCGCCAGCAGCTCCGCGGGGGTGGGATCACCCCTCCACTTT. The chain couples TRBV4-3 to TRBJ1-6, with a weak D call TRBD1 (5 bases). The germline V gene encodes CDR1 LGHNA and CDR2 YSLEER. V was cut by 5 bases and J by 10 bases, with 15 bases left in between. The CDR3 loop spans 14 amino acids.

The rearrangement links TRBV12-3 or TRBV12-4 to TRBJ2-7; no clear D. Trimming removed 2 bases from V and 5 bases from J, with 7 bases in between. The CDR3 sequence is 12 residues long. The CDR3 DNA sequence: TGTGCCAGCAGTTTATCGGTCCACGAGCAGTACTTC. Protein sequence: CASSLSVHEQYF.

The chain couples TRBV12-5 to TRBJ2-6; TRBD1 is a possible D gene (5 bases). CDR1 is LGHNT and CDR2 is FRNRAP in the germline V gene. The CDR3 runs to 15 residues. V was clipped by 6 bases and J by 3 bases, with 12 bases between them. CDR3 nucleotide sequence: TGTGCTAGTGGCACGATCAGGGATGGGGCCAACGTCCTGACTTTC. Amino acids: CASGTIRDGANVLTF.

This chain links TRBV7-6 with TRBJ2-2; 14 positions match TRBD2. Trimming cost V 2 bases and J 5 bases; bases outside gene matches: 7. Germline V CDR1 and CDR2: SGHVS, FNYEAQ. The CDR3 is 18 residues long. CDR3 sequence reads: CASSLRGLAGGGTGELFF. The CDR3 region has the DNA TGTGCCAGCAGCTTACGTGGACTAGCGGGAGGAGGTACCGGGGAGCTGTTTTTT.

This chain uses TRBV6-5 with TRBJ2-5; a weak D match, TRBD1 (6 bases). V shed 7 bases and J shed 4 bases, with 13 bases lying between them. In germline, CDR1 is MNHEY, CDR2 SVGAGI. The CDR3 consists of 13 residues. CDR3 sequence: CASTPGRGETQYF. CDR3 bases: TGTGCCAGCACCCCGGGCAGGGGAGAGACCCAGTACTTC.

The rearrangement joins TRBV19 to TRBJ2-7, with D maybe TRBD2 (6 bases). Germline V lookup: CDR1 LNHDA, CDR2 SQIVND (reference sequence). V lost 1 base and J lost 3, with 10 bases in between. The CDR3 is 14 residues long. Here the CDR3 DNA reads TGTGCCAGTAGTATAGCAGCGGGTGGCTACGAGCAGTACTTC. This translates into CASSIAAGGYEQYF.

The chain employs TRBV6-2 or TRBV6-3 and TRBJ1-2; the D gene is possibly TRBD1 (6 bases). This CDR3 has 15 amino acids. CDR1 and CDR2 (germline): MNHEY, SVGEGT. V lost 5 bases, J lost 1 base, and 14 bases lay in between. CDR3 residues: CASSAPTGVNYGYTF. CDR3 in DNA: TGTGCCAGCAGTGCTCCGACAGGCGTTAACTATGGCTACACCTTC.

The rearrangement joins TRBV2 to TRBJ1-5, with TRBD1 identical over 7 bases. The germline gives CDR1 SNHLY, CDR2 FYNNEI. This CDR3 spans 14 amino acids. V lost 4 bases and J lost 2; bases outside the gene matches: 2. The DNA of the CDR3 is TGTGCCAGCAGTGGACAGGGAGGCAATCAGCCCCAGCATTTT. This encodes CASSGQGGNQPQHF.

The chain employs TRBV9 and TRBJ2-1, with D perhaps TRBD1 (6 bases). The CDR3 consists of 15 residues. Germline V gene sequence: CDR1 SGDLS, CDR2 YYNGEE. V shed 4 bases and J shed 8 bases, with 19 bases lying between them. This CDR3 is CASSIRTVAQDEQFF. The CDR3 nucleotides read TGTGCCAGCAGCATCCGGACAGTGGCACAGGATGAGCAGTTCTTC.

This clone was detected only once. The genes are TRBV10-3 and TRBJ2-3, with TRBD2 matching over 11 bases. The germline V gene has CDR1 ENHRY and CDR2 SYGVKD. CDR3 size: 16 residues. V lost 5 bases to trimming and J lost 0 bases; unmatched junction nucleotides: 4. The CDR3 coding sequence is TGTGCCATCAGTCAGACTAGCGGGACCAGCACAGATACGCAGTATTTT. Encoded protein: CAISQTSGTSTDTQYF.

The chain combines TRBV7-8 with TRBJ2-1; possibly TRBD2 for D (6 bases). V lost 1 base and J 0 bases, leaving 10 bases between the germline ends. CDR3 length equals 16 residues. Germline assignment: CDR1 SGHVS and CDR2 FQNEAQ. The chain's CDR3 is CASSLGGTGSYNEQFF. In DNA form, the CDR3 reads TGTGCCAGCAGCTTAGGCGGGACGGGCTCCTACAATGAGCAGTTCTTC.

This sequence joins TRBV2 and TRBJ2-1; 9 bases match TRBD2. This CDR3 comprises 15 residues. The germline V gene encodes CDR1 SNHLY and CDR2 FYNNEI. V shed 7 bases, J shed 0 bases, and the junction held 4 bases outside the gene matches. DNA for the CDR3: TGTGCCAGCAAGGCGGGAGGGAGCTCCTACAATGAGCAGTTCTTC. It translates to CASKAGGSSYNEQFF. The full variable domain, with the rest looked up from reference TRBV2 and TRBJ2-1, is EPEVTQTPSHQVTQMGQEVILRCVPISNHLYFYWYRQILGQKVEFLVSFYNNEISEKSEIFDDQFSVERPDGSNFTLKIRSTKLEDSAMYFCASKAGGSSYNEQFFGPGTRLTVL.

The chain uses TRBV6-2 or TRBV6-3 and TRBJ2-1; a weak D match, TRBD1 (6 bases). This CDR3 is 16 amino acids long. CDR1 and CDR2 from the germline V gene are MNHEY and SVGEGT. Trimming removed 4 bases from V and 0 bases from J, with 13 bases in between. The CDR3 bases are TGTGCCAGCAGTTCCTATGGACAGAGCTCCTACAATGAGCAGTTCTTC. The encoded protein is CASSSYGQSSYNEQFF.

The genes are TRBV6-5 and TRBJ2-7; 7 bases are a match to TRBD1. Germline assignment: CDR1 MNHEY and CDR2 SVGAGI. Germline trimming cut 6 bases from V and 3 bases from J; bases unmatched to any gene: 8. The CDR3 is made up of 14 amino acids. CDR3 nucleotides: TGTGCCAGCAGGACGGACAGGCTAGTCTACGAGCAGTACTTC. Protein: CASRTDRLVYEQYF.

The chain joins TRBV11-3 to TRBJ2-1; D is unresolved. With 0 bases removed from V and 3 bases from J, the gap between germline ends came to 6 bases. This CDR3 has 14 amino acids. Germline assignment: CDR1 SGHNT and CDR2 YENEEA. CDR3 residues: CASSLESGYNEQFF. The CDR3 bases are TGTGCCAGCAGCTTAGAATCAGGCTACAATGAGCAGTTCTTC.

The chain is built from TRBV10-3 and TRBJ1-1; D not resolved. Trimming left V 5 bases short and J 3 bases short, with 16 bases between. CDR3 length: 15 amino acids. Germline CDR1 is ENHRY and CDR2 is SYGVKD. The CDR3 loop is CAISRGERSYTEAFF. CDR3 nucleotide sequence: TGTGCCATCAGTCGCGGCGAGAGATCCTACACTGAAGCTTTCTTT.

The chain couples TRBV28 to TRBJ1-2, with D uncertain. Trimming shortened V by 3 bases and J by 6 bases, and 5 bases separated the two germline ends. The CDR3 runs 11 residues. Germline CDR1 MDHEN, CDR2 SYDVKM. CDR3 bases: TGTGCCAGCAGTTTTTCTCATGGCTACACCTTC. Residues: CASSFSHGYTF.

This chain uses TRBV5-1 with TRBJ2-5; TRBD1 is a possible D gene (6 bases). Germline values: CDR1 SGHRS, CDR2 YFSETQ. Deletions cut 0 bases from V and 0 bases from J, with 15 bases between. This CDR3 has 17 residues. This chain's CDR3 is CASSLAQLDRHQETQYF. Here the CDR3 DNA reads TGCGCCAGCAGCTTGGCCCAGTTGGACAGACACCAAGAGACCCAGTACTTC.

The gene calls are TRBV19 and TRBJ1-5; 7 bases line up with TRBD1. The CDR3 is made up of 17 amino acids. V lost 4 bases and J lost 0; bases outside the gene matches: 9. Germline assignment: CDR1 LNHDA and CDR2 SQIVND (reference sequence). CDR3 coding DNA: TGTGCCAGTAGTAGAGGGCAGGGGGTAGGTAGCAATCAGCCCCAGCATTTT. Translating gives CASSRGQGVGSNQPQHF. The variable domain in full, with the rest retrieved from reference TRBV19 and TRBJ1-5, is DGGITQSPKYLFRKEGQNVTLSCEQNLNHDAMYWYRQDPGQGLRLIYYSQIVNDFQKGDIAEGYSVSREKKESFPLTVTSAQKNPTAFYLCASSRGQGVGSNQPQHFGDGTRLSIL.

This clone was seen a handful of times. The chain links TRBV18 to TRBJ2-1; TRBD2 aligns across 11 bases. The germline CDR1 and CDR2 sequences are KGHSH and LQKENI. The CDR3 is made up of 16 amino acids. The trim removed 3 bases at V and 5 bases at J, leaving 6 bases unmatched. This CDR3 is CASSPEIAGGNNEQFF. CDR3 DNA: TGTGCCAGCTCACCGGAGATAGCGGGAGGGAACAATGAGCAGTTCTTC.

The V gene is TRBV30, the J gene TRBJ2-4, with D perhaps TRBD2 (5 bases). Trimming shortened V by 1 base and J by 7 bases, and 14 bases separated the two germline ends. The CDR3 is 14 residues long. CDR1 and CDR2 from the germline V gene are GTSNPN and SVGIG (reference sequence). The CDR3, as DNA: TGTGCCTGGAGTGCCCGGGGAGATTGGAACATTCAGTACTTC. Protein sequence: CAWSARGDWNIQYF.

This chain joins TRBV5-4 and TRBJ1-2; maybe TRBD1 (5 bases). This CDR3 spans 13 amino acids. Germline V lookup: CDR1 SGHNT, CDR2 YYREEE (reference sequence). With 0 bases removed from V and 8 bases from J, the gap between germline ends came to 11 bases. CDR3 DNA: TGTGCCAGCAGCTTGGCGGCAGGGAGGGGCTACACCTTC. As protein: CASSLAAGRGYTF. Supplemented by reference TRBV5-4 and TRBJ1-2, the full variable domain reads ETGVTQSPTHLIKTRGQQVTLRCSSQSGHNTVSWYQQALGQGPQFIFQYYREEENGRGNFPPRFSGLQFPNYSSELNVNALELDDSALYLCASSLAAGRGYTFGSGTRLTVV.

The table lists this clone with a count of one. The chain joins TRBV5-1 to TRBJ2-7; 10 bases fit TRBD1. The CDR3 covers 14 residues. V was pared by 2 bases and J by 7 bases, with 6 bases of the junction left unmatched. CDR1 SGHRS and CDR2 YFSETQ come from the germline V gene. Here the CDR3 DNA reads TGCGCCAGCAGCTTCAGACAGGGGGCAGGGGAGCAGTACTTC. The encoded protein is CASSFRQGAGEQYF.

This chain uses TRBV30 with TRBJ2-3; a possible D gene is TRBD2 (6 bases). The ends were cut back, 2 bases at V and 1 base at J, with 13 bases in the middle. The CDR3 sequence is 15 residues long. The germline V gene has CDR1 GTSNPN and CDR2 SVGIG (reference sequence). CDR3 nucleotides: TGTGCCTGGAGTAGGGCTAGCGTGCGCACAGATACGCAGTATTTT. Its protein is CAWSRASVRTDTQYF.

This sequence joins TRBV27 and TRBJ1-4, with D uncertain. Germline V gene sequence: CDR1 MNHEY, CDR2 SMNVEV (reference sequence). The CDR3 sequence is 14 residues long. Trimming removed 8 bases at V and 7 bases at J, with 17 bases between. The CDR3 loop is CASALRGLSEKLFF. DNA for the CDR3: TGTGCCAGCGCCCTTCGCGGGCTGAGTGAAAAACTGTTTTTT.

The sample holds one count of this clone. CDR3 sequence: CSVARSEEKLFF. The CDR3 coding sequence is TGCAGCGTTGCCAGGTCGGAAGAAAAACTGTTTTTT. The chain couples TRBV29-1 to TRBJ1-4; no reliable D call. V gave up 4 bases and J gave up 8 bases, with 11 bases separating them. The length of the CDR3 is 12 residues. Germline CDR1 and CDR2: SQVTM and ANQGSEA.